This note documents a single TCR beta chain sequence. This clone has just one count. Its antigen specificity is not known. No clone much larger than this one lies a single base away; base qualities are absent. The immunoSEQ Assay, a bias-controlled multiplex PCR, was used to amplify TCRbeta CDR3 regions from genomic DNA. The authors processed their data as follows. The number of nucleated cells in each sample was estimated by amplification of reference gene primers within the assay. Sequence reads were collapsed and filtered to measure the absolute abundance of every unique TCRbeta CDR3 rearrangement. For each sample, productive Simpson clonality was calculated as the square root of Simpson's diversity index over productive rearrangements. The immuneACCESS repertoire file appears here via TCRdb, limited to in-frame rearrangements. These files lack a portion of the clones; in checked studies, under half of the deficit traces to unresolved V genes, and the cause of the others is not known. The V and J calls and clone size were taken over from that table, and D and trimming were inferred from the DNA. The sample table shows about 150,000 clones, and around 82% are seen once. Approximately 0.6% of the sample comes from the top ten.

Reading from cysteine to phenylalanine, the CDR3 counts 15 amino acids. The kept DNA is CDR3 alone, 45 bases in frame from the first base. The V end loses 0 bases and the J end loses 5 bases, and a stretch of 11 bases separates them. The germline V gene provides CDR1 SGHTA and CDR2 FQGNSA. The data are from a study of blood T cell repertoires in COVID-19 (dated by TCRdb to the early 2020s). Regarding the complete study: Samples covering the acute and convalescent phases of COVID-19 were provided by collaborators in the United States, Italy and Spain. Where available, HLA class I and class II types were obtained from metadata supplied by the sample provider rather than from assay-based typing. The prospective study material was composed of cDNA or gDNA derived from T cells, B-cell-depleted T cells, or PBMCs. A freely available public database, intended as a resource for researchers studying the immune response to SARS-CoV-2, is where the repertoires were released. Nearly every sample came with metadata listing a de-identified subject ID, COVID-19 status, age in years and sex. The samples were drawn from the first 160 participants of the ongoing ImmuneRACE study and from 950 to 1,500 subjects provided by 6 global collaborators. Deeply sampled blood TCRbeta repertoires from subjects exposed to, actively infected with, or recovered from COVID-19 were included in the dataset.

Overall study outcomes, separate from this receptor: The quantity of clinical and demographic metadata differed by source and by participant and was supplied without curation.

At one collaborating source in Seattle, patients were enrolled during active infection and were followed longitudinally through the course of disease. Collaborating institutions collected whole blood in K2EDTA tubes following their own protocols. For TCRbeta analysis, collaborators shipped samples as frozen whole blood, isolated PBMCs, or DNA extracted from either of those sample types. The sequenced sample was peripheral blood. Here the chain combines TRBV7-2 and TRBJ1-5, with no D gene named confidently. The source is a man aged 55 to 69 with COVID-19, enrolled during active disease. The nucleotide sequence reads as follows: TGTGCCAGCAGCTTAGCGGGTGGGCAACATCAGCCCCAGCATTTT. The resulting protein is CASSLAGGQHQPQHF.